A single sample is the source of the 7 T cell receptor beta chains below, sequenced in a study of blood T cell repertoires in COVID-19. Measured with immunoSEQ multiplex PCR; TCRdb has only the in-frame clones, and not every one. The sample lists about 320,000 clones, around 89% occurring once. The sample comprised peripheral blood. Receptors were obtained from a man aged 18 to 29 who had recovered from COVID-19.

V usage is TRBV19 and J usage is TRBJ2-3; 7 bases align to TRBD1. J gave up 0 bases and V 4 bases, and 7 bases lay outside the gene matches. The CDR3 spans 16 residues. Germline loops: CDR1 LNHDA, CDR2 SQIVND (reference sequence). This CDR3 is CASSTSGTASTDTQYF. DNA of the CDR3: TGTGCCAGTAGTACCTCCGGGACAGCTAGCACAGATACGCAGTATTTT.

The chain has TRBV7-9 and TRBJ1-2; no clear D. In germline, CDR1 is SEHNR, CDR2 FQNEAQ (reference sequence). The CDR3 length is 16 residues. With 5 bases removed from V and 0 bases from J, the gap between germline ends came to 16 bases. CDR3 protein: CASSPVLGRANYGYTF. The CDR3 bases are TGTGCCAGCAGCCCAGTCTTGGGGAGAGCTAACTATGGCTACACCTTC. Full variable domain (rest looked up from reference TRBV7-9 and TRBJ1-2): DTGVSQNPRHKITKRGQNVTFRCDPISEHNRLYWYRQTLGQGPEFLTYFQNEAQLEKSRLLSDRFSAERPKGSFSTLEIQRTEQGDSAMYLCASSPVLGRANYGYTFGSGTRLTVV.

This sequence joins TRBV7-8 and TRBJ2-7; D gene uncertain. There are 16 residues in the CDR3. In germline, CDR1 is SGHVS, CDR2 FQNEAQ. V shed 0 bases and J shed 2 bases, with 14 bases lying between them. The CDR3 bases are TGTGCCAGCAGCTTAGCATCAGGCCCCATCGCCTACGAGCAGTACTTC. Translated: CASSLASGPIAYEQYF.

The genes are TRBV5-5 and TRBJ1-2; weak D call: TRBD1 (6 bases). V lost 0 bases and J 1 base, leaving 13 bases between the germline ends. Germline V lookup: CDR1 SGHKS, CDR2 YYEKEE (reference sequence). The CDR3 consists of 16 residues. The CDR3 region is CASSLAGGTLNYGYTF. In nucleotides, the CDR3 is TGTGCCAGCAGCTTGGCCGGGGGGACACTTAACTATGGCTACACCTTC.

This clone was picked up a small number of times. This chain joins TRBV5-4 and TRBJ2-2; TRBD1 is a possible D gene (6 bases). V lost 5 bases, J lost 0 bases, and 11 bases lay in between. Germline CDR1 SGHNT, CDR2 YYREEE (reference sequence). This CDR3 contains 15 residues. The CDR3 DNA reads TGTGCCAGCAGTGAGCAGGGGCCGAACACCGGGGAGCTGTTTTTT. Encoded protein: CASSEQGPNTGELFF.

This chain uses TRBV7-3 with TRBJ2-5, with a possible D match to TRBD2 (7 bases). V lost 5 bases, J lost 5 bases, and 24 bases lay in between. CDR3 length: 17 amino acids. The germline gives CDR1 SGHTA, CDR2 FQGTGA. The CDR3 is CASSPYGGRELWETQYF. The CDR3, as DNA: TGTGCCAGCAGCCCGTACGGGGGGCGGGAGTTGTGGGAGACCCAGTACTTC.

V is TRBV5-5 and J is TRBJ2-7; 7 positions match TRBD1. The germline V gene has CDR1 SGHKS and CDR2 YYEKEE (reference sequence). This CDR3 has 14 residues. V shed 1 base and J 3 bases; nucleotides not matched to a gene: 4. CDR3 sequence reads: CASSLRGQIYEQYF. Written as DNA, the CDR3 is TGTGCCAGCAGCTTGAGGGGGCAGATCTACGAGCAGTACTTC.